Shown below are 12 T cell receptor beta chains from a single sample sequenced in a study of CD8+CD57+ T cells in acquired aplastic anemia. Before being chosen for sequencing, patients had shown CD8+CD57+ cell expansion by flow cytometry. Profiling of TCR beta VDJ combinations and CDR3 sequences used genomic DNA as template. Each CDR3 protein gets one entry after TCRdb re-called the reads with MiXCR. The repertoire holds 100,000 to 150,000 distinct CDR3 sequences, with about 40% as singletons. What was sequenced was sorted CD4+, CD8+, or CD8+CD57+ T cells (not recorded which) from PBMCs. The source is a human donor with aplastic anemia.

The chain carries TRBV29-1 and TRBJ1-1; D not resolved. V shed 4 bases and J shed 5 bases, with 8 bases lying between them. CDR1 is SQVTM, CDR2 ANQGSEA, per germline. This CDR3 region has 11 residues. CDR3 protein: CSVGDETEAFF. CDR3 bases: TGCAGCGTTGGAGATGAGACTGAAGCTTTCTTT.

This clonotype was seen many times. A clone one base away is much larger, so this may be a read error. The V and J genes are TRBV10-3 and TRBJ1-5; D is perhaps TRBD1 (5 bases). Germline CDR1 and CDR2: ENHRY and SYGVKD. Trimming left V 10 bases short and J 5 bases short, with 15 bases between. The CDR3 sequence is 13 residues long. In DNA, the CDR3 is TGTGCCACCAGCGGACACGTCGATCAGCCCCAGCATTTT. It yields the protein CATSGHVDQPQHF.

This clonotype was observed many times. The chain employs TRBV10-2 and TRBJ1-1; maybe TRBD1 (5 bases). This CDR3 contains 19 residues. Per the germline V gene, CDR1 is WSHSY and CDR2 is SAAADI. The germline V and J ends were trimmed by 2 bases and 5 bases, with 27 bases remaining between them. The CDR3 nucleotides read TGCGCCAGCAGTGAGACCACGGATTGGGGGAACTTTCTTCCGACTGAAGCTTTCTTT. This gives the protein CASSETTDWGNFLPTEAFF.

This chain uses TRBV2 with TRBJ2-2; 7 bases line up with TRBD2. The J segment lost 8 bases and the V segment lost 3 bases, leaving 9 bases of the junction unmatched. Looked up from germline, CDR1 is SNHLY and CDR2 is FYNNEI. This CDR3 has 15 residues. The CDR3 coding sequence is TGTGCCAGCAGTGATCCTAGCGGAGGCTCTGGGGAGCTGTTTTTT. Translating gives CASSDPSGGSGELFF.

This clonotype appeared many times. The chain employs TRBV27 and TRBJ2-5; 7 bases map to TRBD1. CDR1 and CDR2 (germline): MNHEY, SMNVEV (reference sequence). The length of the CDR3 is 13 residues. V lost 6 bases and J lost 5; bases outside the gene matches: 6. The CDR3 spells CASRQTGSETQYF. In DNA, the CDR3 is TGTGCCAGCAGACAGACAGGGTCGGAGACCCAGTACTTC.

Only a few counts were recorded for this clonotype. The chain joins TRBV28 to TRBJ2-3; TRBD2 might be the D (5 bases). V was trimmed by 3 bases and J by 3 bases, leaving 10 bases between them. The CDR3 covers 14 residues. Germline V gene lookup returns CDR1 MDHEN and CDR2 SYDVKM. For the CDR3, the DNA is TGTGCCAGCAGTTTCGGGGTCACGACAGATACGCAGTATTTT. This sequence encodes CASSFGVTTDTQYF.

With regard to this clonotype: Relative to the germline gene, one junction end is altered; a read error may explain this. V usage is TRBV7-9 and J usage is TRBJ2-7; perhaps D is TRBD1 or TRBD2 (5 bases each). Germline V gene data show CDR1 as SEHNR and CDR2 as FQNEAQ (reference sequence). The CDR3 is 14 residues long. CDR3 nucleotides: TGTGCCAGCAGCCTAGCTAGGGGTTTGGACGAGCAGTACTTC. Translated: CASSLARGLDEQYF.

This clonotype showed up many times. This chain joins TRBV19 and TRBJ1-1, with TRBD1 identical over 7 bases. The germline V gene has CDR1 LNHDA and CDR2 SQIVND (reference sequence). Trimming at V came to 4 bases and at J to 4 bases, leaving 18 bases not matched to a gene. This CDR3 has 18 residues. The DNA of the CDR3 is TGTGCCAGTAGTAAGAGGGGGCTATCCACGGTCGCGGGCACTGAAGCTTTCTTT. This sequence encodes CASSKRGLSTVAGTEAFF.

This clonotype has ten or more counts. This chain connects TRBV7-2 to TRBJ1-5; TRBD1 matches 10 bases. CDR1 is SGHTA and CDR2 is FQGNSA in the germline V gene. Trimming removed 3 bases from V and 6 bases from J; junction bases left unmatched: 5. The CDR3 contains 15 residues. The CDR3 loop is CASSFVTGGGQPQHF. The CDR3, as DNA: TGTGCCAGCAGCTTCGTGACAGGGGGCGGTCAGCCCCAGCATTTT.

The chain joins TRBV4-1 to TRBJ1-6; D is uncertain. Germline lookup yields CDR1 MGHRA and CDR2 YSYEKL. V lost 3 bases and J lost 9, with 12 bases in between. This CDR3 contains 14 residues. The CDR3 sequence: CASSQYEGSSPLHF. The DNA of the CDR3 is TGCGCCAGCAGCCAGTATGAAGGAAGTTCACCCCTCCACTTT.

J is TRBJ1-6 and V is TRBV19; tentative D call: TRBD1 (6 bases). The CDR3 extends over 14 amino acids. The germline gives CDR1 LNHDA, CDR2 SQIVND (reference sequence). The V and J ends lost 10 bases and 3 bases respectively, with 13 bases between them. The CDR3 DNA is TGTGCCACCTCCGGGACAAGCTATAATTCACCCCTCCACTTT. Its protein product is CATSGTSYNSPLHF. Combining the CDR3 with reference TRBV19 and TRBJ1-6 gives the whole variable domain DGGITQSPKYLFRKEGQNVTLSCEQNLNHDAMYWYRQDPGQGLRLIYYSQIVNDFQKGDIAEGYSVSREKKESFPLTVTSAQKNPTAFYLCATSGTSYNSPLHFGNGTRLTVT.

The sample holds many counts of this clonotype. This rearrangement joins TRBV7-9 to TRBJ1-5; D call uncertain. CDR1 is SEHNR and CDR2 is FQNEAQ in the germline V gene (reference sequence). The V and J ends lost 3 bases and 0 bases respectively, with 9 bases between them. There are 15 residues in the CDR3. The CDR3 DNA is TGTGCCAGCAGCTTTGGCGGAAATAGCAATCAGCCCCAGCATTTT. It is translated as CASSFGGNSNQPQHF.